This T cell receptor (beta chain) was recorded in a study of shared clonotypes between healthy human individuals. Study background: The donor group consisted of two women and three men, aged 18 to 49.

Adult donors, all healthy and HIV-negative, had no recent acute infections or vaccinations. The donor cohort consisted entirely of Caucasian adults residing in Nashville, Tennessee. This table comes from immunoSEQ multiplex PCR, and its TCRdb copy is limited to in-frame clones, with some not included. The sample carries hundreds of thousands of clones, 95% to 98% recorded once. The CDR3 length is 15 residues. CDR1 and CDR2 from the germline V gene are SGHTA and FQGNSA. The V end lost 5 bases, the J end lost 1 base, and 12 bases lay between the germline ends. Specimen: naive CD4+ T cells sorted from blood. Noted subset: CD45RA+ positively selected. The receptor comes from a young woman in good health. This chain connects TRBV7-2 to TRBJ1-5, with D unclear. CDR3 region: CASSITKGSNQPQHF. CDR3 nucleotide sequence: TGTGCCAGCAGCATAACCAAGGGAAGCAATCAGCCCCAGCATTTT.